This is a list of T cell receptor beta chains from one sample in a study of CD8 T cells in Susac syndrome. TCRdb reanalysed the immunoSEQ multiplex PCR reads using MiXCR and keeps one entry per CDR3 protein. The data contain about 94,000 distinct CDR3 sequences, 85% to 95% of them singletons. Sequenced sample: CD4+ T cells from PBMCs. Receptor source: a human donor with Susac syndrome. The CDR3 runs from the conserved cysteine through the conserved F or W.

V gene: TRBV20-1
CDR3 protein: CSAGQGPNQPQHF

V gene: TRBV5-1
CDR3 protein: CASSLNGGAIDTQYF

V gene: TRBV5-4
CDR3 protein: CASSSGQGAANYGYTF

V gene: TRBV4-3
CDR3 protein: CASSQDWGLRTDTQYF

V gene: TRBV28
CDR3 protein: CASSWGQGNSPLHF

V gene: TRBV11-2
CDR3 protein: CASSLRGGGTDTQYF

V gene: TRBV25-1
CDR3 protein: CASSEYLTGGKGWQPQHF

V gene: TRBV30
CDR3 protein: CAWTLASTDTQYF

V gene: TRBV6-5
CDR3 protein: CASSSTGAGYTF

V gene: TRBV5-1
CDR3 protein: CASSSGQANTGELFF

V gene: TRBV20-1
CDR3 protein: CSASLPDGSSYEQYF

V gene: TRBV30
CDR3 protein: CAWSYRDRGQPQHF

V gene: TRBV12-3/TRBV12-4
CDR3 protein: CASSGGRPDSPLHF

V gene: TRBV30
CDR3 protein: CAWGGPNVRNTGELFF

V gene: TRBV19
CDR3 protein: CASSSLAGESKYNEQFF

V gene: TRBV12-3/TRBV12-4
CDR3 protein: CASSRAGWETQYF

V gene: TRBV9
CDR3 protein: CASSVGPNYGYTF

V gene: TRBV5-1
CDR3 protein: CASSPGQYGYTF

V gene: TRBV6-4
CDR3 protein: CASSPDRAGTQYF

V gene: TRBV30
CDR3 protein: CAWRRQGVADTQYF

V gene: TRBV18
CDR3 protein: CASSPEQGHEKLFF

V gene: TRBV2
CDR3 protein: CASSPLSGSYGYTF

V gene: TRBV29-1
CDR3 protein: CSVEWTDTEAFF

V gene: TRBV24-1
CDR3 protein: CATSDLNYGYTF

V gene: TRBV7-9
CDR3 protein: CASSDRGAKNIQYF

V gene: TRBV3-1
CDR3 protein: CASSSDRRYTF

V gene: TRBV29-1
CDR3 protein: CSVESRIADEQYF

V gene: TRBV4-2
CDR3 protein: CASSRGLAGETQYF

V gene: TRBV30
CDR3 protein: CAGGGGSNTGELFF

V gene: TRBV20-1
CDR3 protein: CSASPQPHNSPLHF

V gene: TRBV9
CDR3 protein: CASSARSYEQFF

V gene: TRBV28
CDR3 protein: CASSLAGEKETQYF

V gene: TRBV6-1
CDR3 protein: CASSGTEKLFF

V gene: TRBV12-3/TRBV12-4
CDR3 protein: CASSFVGQGYEQYF

V gene: TRBV18
CDR3 protein: CASSPPTSSGYSGANVLTF

V gene: TRBV30
CDR3 protein: CAWSVGTGGKLFF

V gene: TRBV30
CDR3 protein: CAWKGGEFSGNTIYF

V gene: TRBV20-1
CDR3 protein: CSAQAAGGADTQYF

V gene: TRBV6-2/TRBV6-3
CDR3 protein: CASSYEAVLSTDTQYF

V gene: TRBV30
CDR3 protein: CAWRGQAWGYTF

V gene: TRBV7-9
CDR3 protein: CASSLWTGGNQPQHF

V gene: TRBV25-1
CDR3 protein: CASSVIGTSYEQYF

V gene: TRBV30
CDR3 protein: CAWSPIGRGGQETQYF

V gene: TRBV20-1
CDR3 protein: CSASKGTGGETQYF

V gene: TRBV12-3/TRBV12-4
CDR3 protein: CASRLGGGGTDTQYF